These 21 T cell receptor beta chains were sequenced from one sample in a study of blood T cell repertoires in COVID-19 (dated by TCRdb to about 2020). Libraries were made using the immunoSEQ multiplex PCR assay. Sourced from immuneACCESS, this table was stored by TCRdb with only in-frame sequences that have V and J called. A share of the clones is absent; for the studies checked, an unresolved V gene accounts for under half, and the remainder has no known explanation. The sample profile shows around 100,000 clones; roughly nine tenths of them were found once. The ten largest clones add up to 5.1% of the sample. Sequenced input: peripheral blood. The receptors originated from a man in his fifties with acute or convalescent COVID-19.

The gene calls are TRBV5-1 and TRBJ2-3, with D hard to call. Trimming pared 5 bases from V and 2 bases from J, leaving 15 bases between. The CDR3 is 15 amino acids. Germline V CDR1 and CDR2: SGHRS, YFSETQ. CDR3: CASREVPSPTDTQYF. CDR3 sequence (DNA): TGCGCCAGCAGAGAGGTACCTTCCCCCACAGATACGCAGTATTTT.

The rearrangement links TRBV6-5 to TRBJ2-7; D might be TRBD1 (6 bases). The germline gives CDR1 MNHEY, CDR2 SVGAGI. The CDR3 has 15 residues. The ends were cut back, 2 bases at V and 4 bases at J, with 15 bases in the middle. The CDR3 loop is CASSYMGAVRYEQYF. In DNA, the CDR3 is TGTGCCAGCAGTTACATGGGGGCGGTCAGATACGAGCAGTACTTC.

The chain is built from TRBV19 and TRBJ2-3; the match to TRBD2 covers 8 bases. Trimming cost V 7 bases and J 1 base; bases outside gene matches: 4. In germline, CDR1 is LNHDA, CDR2 SQIVND (reference sequence). This CDR3 comprises 14 residues. The CDR3 is CASKAGGGTDTQYF. CDR3 sequence (DNA): TGTGCCAGTAAGGCGGGAGGCGGCACAGATACGCAGTATTTT.

This chain joins TRBV4-2 and TRBJ1-2, with D possibly being TRBD1 (5 bases). The CDR3 sequence is 14 residues long. Trimming removed 0 bases from V and 3 bases from J, with 8 bases in between. The germline CDR1 and CDR2 sequences are LGHNA and YNFKEQ. The CDR3 region has the DNA TGTGCCAGCAGCCAAGACAGGGTTCACTATGGCTACACCTTC. Its protein product is CASSQDRVHYGYTF.

The V and J genes are TRBV19 and TRBJ2-1, with 13 bases identical to TRBD2. Germline values: CDR1 LNHDA, CDR2 SQIVND (reference sequence). With 6 bases clipped from V and 0 bases from J, the junction kept 8 bases outside the gene matches. This CDR3 has 18 amino acids. DNA for the CDR3: TGTGCCAGTAGAACCGGGACTAGCGGGGATAGCTCCTACAATGAGCAGTTCTTC. Translating it yields CASRTGTSGDSSYNEQFF.

This clone was seen only a few times. In DNA, the CDR3 is TGTGCCAGTAGTCCACACAACAGGGTGAGGTTCTATGGCTACACCTTC. This gives the protein CASSPHNRVRFYGYTF. The J gene is TRBJ1-2, the V gene TRBV19; possibly TRBD1 for D (6 bases). The V end lost 5 bases, the J end lost 4 bases, and 20 bases lay between the germline ends. The germline gives CDR1 LNHDA, CDR2 SQIVND (reference sequence). This CDR3 spans 16 amino acids.

This chain connects TRBV29-1 to TRBJ2-1; tentatively, D is TRBD2 (5 bases). Germline V CDR1 and CDR2: SQVTM, ANQGSEA. This CDR3 region has 13 residues. V lost 7 bases, J lost 8 bases, and 18 bases lay in between. The CDR3 nucleotides read TGCAGCGCGAATGGGCCTACGGGATATGAGCAGTTCTTC. Translating gives CSANGPTGYEQFF.

The J gene is TRBJ2-3, the V gene TRBV19, with a tentative D call TRBD1 (5 bases). The CDR3 totals 15 residues. The V end lost 1 base, the J end lost 0 bases, and 8 bases lay between the germline ends. Germline lookup yields CDR1 LNHDA and CDR2 SQIVND (reference sequence). CDR3 bases: TGTGCCAGTAGTATAGGGTACAGGAGCACAGATACGCAGTATTTT. Translation: CASSIGYRSTDTQYF.

The gene calls are TRBV6-6 and TRBJ2-3, with 7 bases fitting TRBD1. The CDR3 runs 19 residues. V lost 5 bases, J lost 0 bases, and 17 bases stayed unmatched. Germline loops: CDR1 MNHNY, CDR2 SVGAGI (reference sequence). In DNA form, the CDR3 reads TGTGCCAGCAGTCACCACAGGGGTAGCGCACCTCTAAGCACAGATACGCAGTATTTT. It yields the protein CASSHHRGSAPLSTDTQYF.

V gene TRBV6-4 combines with J gene TRBJ2-1; D is possibly TRBD2 (5 bases). The V and J ends lost 6 bases and 2 bases respectively, with 14 bases between them. The CDR3 spans 15 residues. Germline V CDR1 and CDR2: MRHNA, SNTAGT. DNA for the CDR3: TGTGCCAGCAGCCCCACTAGTAACGCCTACAATGAGCAGTTCTTC. Protein: CASSPTSNAYNEQFF.

J is TRBJ2-5 and V is TRBV5-6; 7 positions agree with TRBD2. CDR3 size: 16 residues. V dropped 0 bases and J dropped 1; count of bases not matched to a gene: 6. CDR1 is SGHDT, CDR2 YYEEEE, per germline. The CDR3 region is CASSLAGLGTQETQYF. CDR3 nucleotides: TGTGCCAGCAGCTTGGCAGGACTAGGGACCCAAGAGACCCAGTACTTC.

The chain is built from TRBV5-1 and TRBJ1-2; a weak D match, TRBD1 (5 bases). CDR1 is SGHRS, CDR2 YFSETQ, per germline. Deletions cut 5 bases from V and 4 bases from J, with 18 bases between. The CDR3 totals 15 residues. CDR3 sequence: CASRPQGMEGYGYTF. DNA of the CDR3: TGCGCCAGCAGACCCCAGGGTATGGAAGGCTATGGCTACACCTTC.

The rearrangement joins TRBV9 to TRBJ2-7; 10 bases fit TRBD2. This CDR3 is built from 16 residues. V shed 4 bases and J 1 base; nucleotides not matched to a gene: 8. Germline CDR1 is SGDLS and CDR2 is YYNGEE. Here the CDR3 DNA reads TGTGCCAGCAGCTCCCACTTGACTAGCGGGTCCTACGAGCAGTACTTC. Its protein product is CASSSHLTSGSYEQYF.

The chain carries TRBV24-1 and TRBJ1-1; TRBD1 matches 7 bases. With 6 bases clipped from V and 4 bases from J, the junction kept 4 bases outside the gene matches. The CDR3 runs 13 residues. The germline gives CDR1 KGHDR, CDR2 SFDVKD. CDR3 DNA sequence: TGTGCCACCAGTCTGTCAGGGGGCACTGAAGCTTTCTTT. Amino acids: CATSLSGGTEAFF.

CDR3 nucleotides: TGTGCCAGCAGCAAACCGCGACTATCAGATACGCAGTATTTT. Residues: CASSKPRLSDTQYF. V usage is TRBV21-1 and J usage is TRBJ2-3; TRBD2 is taken as the D call from the table, unchecked against the DNA. TRBV21-1 is a known pseudogene. The CDR3 is 14 residues long.

The J gene is TRBJ2-2, the V gene TRBV3-1 (or the pseudogene TRBV3-2); possible D gene TRBD2, 6 bases. Germline V lookup: CDR1 LGHDT, CDR2 YNNKEL (reference sequence). V lost 0 bases, J lost 0 bases, and 8 bases lay in between. CDR3 length equals 16 residues. The CDR3 coding sequence is TGTGCCAGCAGCCAAGATCGCGGGACGAACACCGGGGAGCTGTTTTTT. It is translated as CASSQDRGTNTGELFF.

This clone was counted a single time. V and J are TRBV5-1 and TRBJ1-2; D is unclear. Between the trimmed V and J ends, which lost 4 bases and 6 bases, there was a span of 16 bases. Germline CDR1 and CDR2: SGHRS and YFSETQ. The CDR3 has 14 amino acids. CDR3 amino acids: CASSPSGNEHGYTF. In DNA, the CDR3 is TGCGCCAGCAGCCCCTCAGGTAACGAACATGGCTACACCTTC.

This chain uses TRBV14 with TRBJ2-7; the match to TRBD1 covers 11 bases. The CDR3 sequence is 16 residues long. V lost 4 bases, J lost 0 bases, and 5 bases stayed unmatched. CDR1 and CDR2 (germline): SGHDN, FVKESK. CDR3 DNA: TGTGCCAGCAGCCGGACAGGGGGCTTGATCTCCTACGAGCAGTACTTC. This encodes CASSRTGGLISYEQYF.

The chain couples TRBV27 to TRBJ1-1; D ambiguous. V lost 3 bases, J lost 1 base, and 12 bases lay in between. CDR1 and CDR2 (germline): MNHEY, SMNVEV (reference sequence). The CDR3 sequence is 15 residues long. CDR3 coding DNA: TGTGCCAGCAGTTTGGGCCGCGGAGGGAACACTGAAGCTTTCTTT. Its protein product is CASSLGRGGNTEAFF.

J is TRBJ1-2 and V is TRBV30, with 7 bases lining up with TRBD1. The CDR3 length is 13 residues. J was trimmed by 5 bases and V by 4 bases; bases with no gene match: 7. Looked up from germline, CDR1 is GTSNPN and CDR2 is SVGIG (reference sequence). The CDR3 DNA is TGTGCCTGGAAGGGGGACAGAGGGTATGGCTACACCTTC. Translation gives CAWKGDRGYGYTF.

The CDR3 loop reads CASIRGTGTGLYGYTF. The CDR3 DNA follows: TGTGCCAGTATCCGGGGAACCGGGACAGGGTTATATGGCTACACCTTC. The chain joins TRBV19 to TRBJ1-2; 9 positions agree with TRBD1. CDR3 size: 16 residues. V dropped 7 bases and J dropped 5; count of bases not matched to a gene: 14. The germline CDR1 and CDR2 sequences are LNHDA and SQIVND (reference sequence).